These 32 T cell receptor beta chains were sequenced from one sample in a study of T cell changes during pregnancy in multiple sclerosis. Only in-frame clones appear in the TCRdb table, and some are missing; sequencing was by immunoSEQ multiplex PCR. The sample consists of approximately 48,000 clones, roughly nine tenths of them appearing once. The source material was CD8+ T cells from peripheral blood mononuclear cells, sampled before pregnancy. The receptors here all came from a female donor with multiple sclerosis, enrolled in a pregnancy study.

Only a few counts were recorded for this clone. J is TRBJ1-1 and V is TRBV19, with unresolved D. This CDR3 has 13 residues. Germline CDR1 reads LNHDA; CDR2 reads SQIVND (reference sequence). Trimming shortened V by 3 bases and J by 0 bases, and 5 bases separated the two germline ends. CDR3 protein: CASSITMNTEAFF. CDR3 coding DNA: TGTGCCAGTAGTATCACAATGAACACTGAAGCTTTCTTT.

The rearrangement joins TRBV4-1 to TRBJ2-7, with 12 bases fitting TRBD2. V shed 4 bases, J shed 0 bases, and the junction held 10 bases outside the gene matches. There are 18 residues in the CDR3. From germline, CDR1 is MGHRA and CDR2 YSYEKL. This CDR3 is CASSPLDPSGGASYEQYF. CDR3 DNA: TGCGCCAGCAGCCCCCTCGATCCTAGCGGGGGGGCCTCCTACGAGCAGTACTTC.

The rearrangement links TRBV2 to TRBJ2-7; D perhaps matches TRBD1 (5 bases). Deletions cut 6 bases from V and 1 base from J, with 10 bases between. The CDR3 is made up of 13 amino acids. Germline assignment: CDR1 SNHLY and CDR2 FYNNEI. CDR3 sequence reads: CASSHDSSYEQYF. The DNA for the CDR3 is TGTGCCAGCAGCCACGACAGTTCCTACGAGCAGTACTTC.

J is TRBJ1-2 and V is TRBV14; no firm D call. V lost 1 base to trimming and J lost 8 bases, with 8 bases between them. Germline-derived CDR1 and CDR2 are SGHDN and FVKESK. The CDR3 extends over 12 amino acids. The CDR3 region is CASSQGAWGYTF. The DNA of the CDR3 is TGTGCCAGCAGCCAAGGAGCCTGGGGCTACACCTTC.

The gene calls are TRBV5-6 and TRBJ1-1; 7 bases agree with TRBD1. CDR1 is SGHDT and CDR2 is YYEEEE in the germline V gene. V dropped 4 bases and J dropped 7; count of bases not matched to a gene: 10. This CDR3 spans 14 amino acids. CDR3 coding DNA: TGTGCCAGCAGCGGGGCGACAGGGTATGGTGAAGCTTTCTTT. It yields the protein CASSGATGYGEAFF. The whole variable domain, filled in from reference TRBV5-6 and TRBJ1-1, reads DAGVTQSPTHLIKTRGQQVTLRCSPKSGHDTVSWYQQALGQGPQFIFQYYEEEERQRGNFPDRFSGHQFPNYSSELNVNALLLGDSALYLCASSGATGYGEAFFGQGTRLTVV.

The V and J genes are TRBV6-5 and TRBJ2-3; D is possibly TRBD1 (5 bases). CDR3 length: 13 residues. V was shortened by 8 bases and J by 1 base, with 10 bases between the two germline ends. Looked up from germline, CDR1 is MNHEY and CDR2 is SVGAGI. The CDR3 DNA follows: TGTGCCAGCGGGGCGGATCGCACAGATACGCAGTATTTT. Translating it yields CASGADRTDTQYF.

This clone was seen only once. The chain carries TRBV19 and TRBJ2-7; the D gene is possibly TRBD1 (5 bases). The ends were cut back, 3 bases at V and 6 bases at J, with 12 bases in the middle. Germline V gives CDR1 LNHDA, CDR2 SQIVND (reference sequence). The CDR3 totals 13 residues. The CDR3 here is CASSMRQGSEQYF. DNA of the CDR3: TGTGCCAGTAGTATGAGGCAGGGAAGCGAGCAGTACTTC.

The V call is TRBV4-2, the J call TRBJ1-3; 8 bases are a match to TRBD1. The CDR3 length is 17 residues. CDR1 and CDR2 (germline): LGHNA, YNFKEQ. The junction had 8 bases not matched to a gene; V was cut back by 4 bases and J by 0 bases. The CDR3 DNA sequence: TGTGCCAGCAGCCCTCGACCGACAGGGGACTCTGGAAACACCATATATTTT. Its translation: CASSPRPTGDSGNTIYF.

The V call is TRBV4-1, the J call TRBJ2-3; 10 nucleotides match TRBD2. CDR1 is MGHRA, CDR2 YSYEKL, per germline. The CDR3 is 17 residues long. V gave up 3 bases and J gave up 7 bases; unmatched junction bases: 13. In nucleotides, the CDR3 is TGCGCCAGCAGCCAGATTACTAGCGGGGCCAAGGAGAATACGCAGTATTTT. This gives the protein CASSQITSGAKENTQYF.

The genes are TRBV11-2 and TRBJ2-7, with TRBD2 identical over 9 bases. The CDR3 length is 17 residues. The ends lost 5 bases at V and 3 bases at J; junction bases unmatched: 14. Per the germline V gene, CDR1 is SGHAT and CDR2 is FQNNGV. CDR3 nucleotide sequence: TGTGCCAGCAGCCTCTCGACTGGCGGGGGGGATCTCTACGAGCAGTACTTC. Amino acids: CASSLSTGGGDLYEQYF.

The chain carries TRBV9 and TRBJ1-6; 10 nucleotides line up with TRBD1. Per the germline V gene, CDR1 is SGDLS and CDR2 is YYNGEE. Unmatched junction bases numbered 1, after V lost 7 bases and J lost 6 bases. The CDR3 runs to 13 residues. CDR3 sequence: CASRDRGNSPLHF. The CDR3 region has the DNA TGTGCCAGCCGGGACAGGGGTAATTCACCCCTCCACTTT.

This chain links TRBV4-1 with TRBJ2-7; 7 bases line up with TRBD1. The CDR3 is 14 residues long. The junction had 5 bases not matched to a gene; V was cut back by 5 bases and J by 1 base. The germline CDR1 and CDR2 sequences are MGHRA and YSYEKL. This chain's CDR3 is CASSWDSQSYEQYF. CDR3 DNA sequence: TGCGCCAGCAGCTGGGACAGTCAGTCCTACGAGCAGTACTTC.

This sequence joins TRBV4-3 and TRBJ1-1; maybe TRBD1 (5 bases). Trimming shortened V by 0 bases and J by 3 bases, and 14 bases separated the two germline ends. The germline V gene encodes CDR1 LGHNA and CDR2 YSLEER. The CDR3 length is 16 residues. CDR3 bases: TGCGCCAGCAGCCAAGATCTAGTCGGAGGGGACACTGAAGCTTTCTTT. This encodes CASSQDLVGGDTEAFF.

This clone was seen only once. This chain uses TRBV15 with TRBJ2-3; TRBD1 matches at 12 bases. The CDR3 is 18 residues long. Germline CDR1 and CDR2: LNHNV and YYDKDF (reference sequence). Trimming took 1 base from V and 5 from J; bases not matched to a gene: 10. The CDR3 sequence: CATSRATRDRGRGDTQYF. As DNA, the CDR3 is TGTGCCACCAGCAGAGCAACGCGGGACAGGGGGCGCGGAGATACGCAGTATTTT.

The chain has TRBV4-3 and TRBJ1-2; the D is unclear. Trimming shortened V by 0 bases and J by 2 bases, and 10 bases separated the two germline ends. The CDR3 is 15 amino acids. In germline, CDR1 is LGHNA, CDR2 YSLEER. The CDR3 sequence is CASSQERKQNYGYTF. The DNA of the CDR3 is TGCGCCAGCAGCCAAGAAAGGAAACAGAACTATGGCTACACCTTC.

The V and J genes are TRBV5-8 and TRBJ2-7; 7 positions match TRBD1. Germline-derived CDR1 and CDR2 are SGHTS and YDEGEE. Unmatched junction bases numbered 7, after V lost 4 bases and J lost 3 bases. The CDR3 extends over 14 amino acids. In DNA form, the CDR3 reads TGTGCCAGCAGCCGAAGCGACAGGGTCTACGAGCAGTACTTC. Translation: CASSRSDRVYEQYF.

J is TRBJ1-1 and V is TRBV6-5, with D uncertain. Germline V CDR1 and CDR2: MNHEY, SVGAGI. Trimming pared 0 bases from V and 1 base from J, leaving 6 bases between. The CDR3 contains 14 residues. The CDR3 spells CASSYSNTNTEAFF. CDR3 nucleotides: TGTGCCAGCAGTTACTCGAACACGAACACTGAAGCTTTCTTT.

The chain has TRBV5-6 and TRBJ2-7, with 7 bases that match TRBD1. Germline CDR1 reads SGHDT; CDR2 reads YYEEEE. The CDR3 totals 15 residues. The trim removed 1 base at V and 2 bases at J, leaving 6 bases unmatched. The CDR3 DNA reads TGTGCCAGCAGCTTGTCCGGGACAGACCCCTACGAGCAGTACTTC. As protein: CASSLSGTDPYEQYF.

The genes are TRBV20-1 and TRBJ2-3; no clear D. The V and J ends lost 2 bases and 6 bases respectively, with 6 bases between them. The CDR3 extends over 11 amino acids. The germline V gene encodes CDR1 DFQATT and CDR2 SNEGSKA (reference sequence). CDR3 protein: CSARSGDTQYF. The CDR3 coding sequence is TGCAGTGCTAGAAGTGGCGATACGCAGTATTTT.

This clone was seen a few times. The chain combines TRBV29-1 with TRBJ1-1; the match to TRBD1 covers 8 bases. V gave up 8 bases and J gave up 7 bases; unmatched junction bases: 9. The V gene's germline CDR1 is SQVTM and CDR2 ANQGSEA. The CDR3 spans 12 residues. The CDR3: CSLFPGTGEAFF. Written as DNA, the CDR3 is TGCAGCCTATTCCCTGGGACAGGTGAAGCTTTCTTT.

The chain couples TRBV4-1 to TRBJ2-2, with 10 bases lining up with TRBD1. V lost 1 base and J lost 7; bases outside the gene matches: 6. Germline lookup yields CDR1 MGHRA and CDR2 YSYEKL. This CDR3 is 16 amino acids long. The CDR3, as DNA: TGCGCCAGCAGCCAAGCCGGGACAGGGGCGGTCGGGGAGCTGTTTTTT. Protein sequence: CASSQAGTGAVGELFF.

V usage is TRBV9 and J usage is TRBJ2-1; TRBD2 aligns across 9 bases. CDR3 length: 16 amino acids. V shed 0 bases, J shed 8 bases, and the junction held 9 bases outside the gene matches. Germline values: CDR1 SGDLS, CDR2 YYNGEE. The CDR3 DNA reads as TGTGCCAGCAGCGTAGCCGGGACTAGCCGAGTGGATGAGCAGTTCTTC. It yields the protein CASSVAGTSRVDEQFF. Supplemented by reference TRBV9 and TRBJ2-1, the full variable domain reads DSGVTQTPKHLITATGQRVTLRCSPRSGDLSVYWYQQSLDQGLQFLIQYYNGEERAKGNILERFSAQQFPDLHSELNLSSLELGDSALYFCASSVAGTSRVDEQFFGPGTRLTVL.

V and J are TRBV7-8 and TRBJ1-3; D may be TRBD1 (5 bases). Between the trimmed V and J ends, which lost 5 bases and 0 bases, there was a span of 14 bases. The CDR3 consists of 16 residues. Germline CDR1 reads SGHVS; CDR2 reads FQNEAQ. CDR3 coding DNA: TGTGCCAGCAGCCCGCGGGGACCAAACTCTGGAAACACCATATATTTT. Translation gives CASSPRGPNSGNTIYF.

V is TRBV6-5 and J is TRBJ2-7; D possibly corresponds to TRBD1 (5 bases). V was cut by 0 bases and J by 4 bases, with 13 bases left in between. Germline V gene sequence: CDR1 MNHEY, CDR2 SVGAGI. The CDR3 totals 15 residues. The CDR3 is CASSYSSLGVYEQYF. As DNA, the CDR3 is TGTGCCAGCAGTTACTCGTCGTTAGGGGTATACGAGCAGTACTTC.

The chain combines TRBV19 with TRBJ2-2; 14 bases are shared with TRBD2. Losses at the gene ends were 8 bases for V and 7 bases for J; bases not matched to a gene: 9. From germline, CDR1 is LNHDA and CDR2 SQIVND (reference sequence). This CDR3 spans 16 amino acids. The CDR3 sequence: CASGPEGLAGVGELFF. The CDR3 coding sequence is TGTGCCAGTGGCCCCGAGGGACTAGCGGGGGTCGGGGAGCTGTTTTTT.

This chain uses TRBV7-2 with TRBJ2-3; TRBD2 agrees at 9 bases. Germline CDR1 and CDR2: SGHTA and FQGNSA. The CDR3 has 18 residues. V lost 5 bases, J lost 7 bases, and 19 bases stayed unmatched. In DNA, the CDR3 is TGTGCCAGCAGCCTCTATTCGGATGCGGGGGGGACCGGGTATACGCAGTATTTT. This translates into CASSLYSDAGGTGYTQYF.

The genes are TRBV5-4 and TRBJ1-2; 8 bases agree with TRBD1. CDR3 size: 16 residues. Trimming took 6 bases from V and 7 from J; bases not matched to a gene: 17. Per the germline V gene, CDR1 is SGHNT and CDR2 is YYREEE (reference sequence). CDR3 in DNA: TGTGCCAGCACCGAACAGACAGGGGCGTTTTTGAGTGGCTACACCTTC. Its protein product is CASTEQTGAFLSGYTF.

The chain joins TRBV25-1 to TRBJ1-1; 7 bases align to TRBD1. Germline V lookup: CDR1 MGHDK, CDR2 SYGVNS. This CDR3 is 13 amino acids long. V dropped 7 bases and J dropped 7; count of bases not matched to a gene: 9. This CDR3 reads CASNPGTANEAFF. CDR3 bases: TGTGCCAGCAATCCCGGGACAGCCAATGAAGCTTTCTTT.

The rearrangement uses TRBV11-2 and TRBJ1-5; D is ambiguous. Germline V gene data show CDR1 as SGHAT and CDR2 as FQNNGV. Trimming left V 0 bases short and J 7 bases short, with 13 bases between. The CDR3 loop spans 15 amino acids. CDR3 protein: CASSLDHRVRQPQHF. The CDR3 DNA sequence: TGTGCCAGCAGCTTAGATCATCGGGTGAGACAGCCCCAGCATTTT.

This clone was detected once. The chain uses TRBV4-1 and TRBJ2-1; 10 nucleotides align to TRBD2. CDR3 length equals 17 residues. Germline values: CDR1 MGHRA, CDR2 YSYEKL. J lost 3 bases, V lost 1 base, and 6 bases had no gene match. The CDR3 DNA follows: TGCGCCAGCAGCCAAGTGACCCTAGCGGGGGTCTACAATGAGCAGTTCTTC. Translated: CASSQVTLAGVYNEQFF.

This clone has a single count. V and J are TRBV14 and TRBJ1-2; maybe TRBD1 (5 bases). V dropped 7 bases and J dropped 4 bases, with 10 bases sitting between them. There are 12 residues in the CDR3. Germline CDR1 and CDR2: SGHDN and FVKESK. Written as DNA, the CDR3 is TGTGCCAGCACCGACAGAGGCTATGGCTACACCTTC. It codes for CASTDRGYGYTF.

The chain joins TRBV5-1 to TRBJ2-7; 13 bases agree with TRBD2. This CDR3 has 15 amino acids. Trimming at V came to 3 bases and at J to 4 bases, leaving 4 bases not matched to a gene. Germline CDR1 and CDR2: SGHRS and YFSETQ. DNA for the CDR3: TGCGCCAGCAGCTCAACTAGCGGGGGGGCATACGAGCAGTACTTC. This encodes CASSSTSGGAYEQYF.